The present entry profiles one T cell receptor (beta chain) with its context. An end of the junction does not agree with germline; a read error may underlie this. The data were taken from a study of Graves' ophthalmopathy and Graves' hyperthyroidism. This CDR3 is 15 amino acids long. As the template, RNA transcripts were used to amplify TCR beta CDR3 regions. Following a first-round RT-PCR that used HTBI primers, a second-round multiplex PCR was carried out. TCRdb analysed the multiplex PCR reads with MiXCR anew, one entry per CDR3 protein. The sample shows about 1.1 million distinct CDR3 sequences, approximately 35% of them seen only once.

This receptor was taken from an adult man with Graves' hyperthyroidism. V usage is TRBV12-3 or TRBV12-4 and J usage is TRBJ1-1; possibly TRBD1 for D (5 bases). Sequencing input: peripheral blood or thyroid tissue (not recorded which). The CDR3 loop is CAGSLFAGLLSSAFF. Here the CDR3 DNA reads TGTGCCGGCAGTTTATTTGCAGGGCTGCTTTCGTCAGCTTTCTTT.